The sequence of this TCR beta chain was determined in a study of CD8+ T cells in alopecia areata. The study, taken as a whole, reports: Especially in alopecia totalis/universalis, lesional scalp showed greater clonality than normal scalp did. Tofacitinib delivered significant drops in scalp clonality and in expanded CD8+ clones among the top 100. During tofacitinib treatment, many expanded lesional clones remained in scalp and blood. Scalp samples also yield sequences of resident alphabeta T cells from normal skin.

cDNA prepared by RNA extraction and subsequent reverse transcription served as the template for sequencing. The data were produced by immunoSEQ multiplex PCR, yet TCRdb's version contains in-frame clones alone and is incomplete. The data contain about 300,000 clones, roughly 60% of them singletons. This clone was seen more than once but under ten times. Its antigen is unidentified. Treatment denoted: oral pan-JAK inhibitor, 5-10 mg twice daily. The specimen comprised CD4+ T cells sorted from blood, sampled at week 24, from a patient treated with tofacitinib. The TCR sequence derives from a human donor with alopecia areata.

CDR3 in DNA: TGTGCCAGCAGTAGGACAGGGAGGGGCTACACCTTC. It yields the protein CASSRTGRGYTF. V is TRBV6-5 and J is TRBJ1-2; 8 bases align to TRBD1. Germline-derived CDR1 and CDR2 are MNHEY and SVGAGI. The CDR3 has 12 residues. With 5 bases clipped from V and 8 bases from J, the junction kept 4 bases outside the gene matches.